The subject of this entry is one T cell receptor beta chain. Its antigen is not identified. This sample stems from a study of Ad26.COV2.S vaccination and SARS-CoV-2 variants. Clones were sequenced by immunoSEQ multiplex PCR, and TCRdb holds only the in-frame ones, with some missing. The repertoire holds roughly 320,000 clones, with around nine tenths as singletons. General study points: Assessments of TCR breadth and depth may have underestimated the total T cell responses.

V lost 7 bases to trimming and J lost 4 bases, with 23 bases between them. CDR1 and CDR2 (germline): SNHLY, FYNNEI. The CDR3 length is 17 residues. Regarding treatment: over 15 received Ad26.COV2.S at low or high dose, single or two shots; several received placebo; per-sample allocation not given. Sampling took place 63 days after the first vaccine or placebo injection. This chain joins TRBV2 and TRBJ2-1; the D gene is possibly TRBD1 (5 bases). This sequence originates from a person between 18 and 59 years old who received the Ad26.COV2.S COVID-19 vaccine or a placebo. The source material was peripheral blood, sampled in a trial of Ad26.COV2.S vaccine versus placebo. In DNA, the CDR3 is TGTGCCAGCAAGCCGGGCCAAGGGGAAGAGAGGTACAATGAGCAGTTCTTC. Its protein product is CASKPGQGEERYNEQFF.